This T cell receptor beta chain is from a study of Graves' ophthalmopathy and Graves' hyperthyroidism. Overall study findings and caveats: Blood was where most expanded thyroid clonotypes above 0.001 frequency also turned up.

Pregnant or lactating patients and those with other autoimmune diseases or uncontrolled infections were excluded. Fresh peripheral blood, around 9.3 ml, was the PBMC source. For this clonotype: The antigen remains undetermined. One end of the junction is discordant with germline, which a read error may explain.

The CDR3 runs 14 residues. Germline CDR1 reads SGHTA; CDR2 reads FQGTGA. TCR beta CDR3 regions were amplified from RNA transcripts. RT-PCR with HTBI primers came first, then second-round multiplex PCR. TCRdb fed the multiplex PCR reads into MiXCR, producing one record per CDR3 protein. The sample has 740,000 or so distinct CDR3 sequences; approximately 40% are singletons. This receptor was identified in an adult man with Graves' ophthalmopathy. The V and J genes are TRBV7-3 and TRBJ2-2, with D tentatively TRBD2 (7 bases). Sequences were obtained from peripheral blood. In DNA form, the CDR3 reads TGTGCCGGCAGCCAGACGGGGGGCCCCGGGGAGCTGTTTTTT. Its protein is CAGSQTGGPGELFF. Complete variable domain (other parts from reference TRBV7-3 and TRBJ2-2): GAGVSQTPSNKVTEKGKYVELRCDPISGHTALYWYRQSLGQGPEFLIYFQGTGAADDSGLPNDRFFAVRPEGSVSTLKIQRTERGDSAVYLCAGSQTGGPGELFFGEGSRLTVL.